These 19 T cell receptor beta chains came from one sample sequenced in a study of T cell changes during pregnancy in multiple sclerosis. Libraries were prepared by immunoSEQ multiplex PCR; TCRdb keeps only in-frame clonotypes and omits some of them. This sample has about 40,000 clones, with roughly 94% found just once. Sequences were derived from peripheral blood, sampled in the third trimester of pregnancy. The receptors derive from a female donor with multiple sclerosis, enrolled in a pregnancy study.

The J gene is TRBJ1-5, the V gene TRBV2, with TRBD1 matching over 8 bases. The CDR3 is made up of 15 amino acids. With V trimmed by 6 bases and J by 3 bases, 7 bases remained unmatched. Germline lookup yields CDR1 SNHLY and CDR2 FYNNEI. Here the CDR3 DNA reads TGTGCCAGCAGGGCGGACAGGGTACTCAATCAGCCCCAGCATTTT. Residues: CASRADRVLNQPQHF.

This clone has a single count. This chain connects TRBV10-3 to TRBJ1-6; TRBD1 aligns across 7 bases. The length of the CDR3 is 14 residues. Germline V gene sequence: CDR1 ENHRY, CDR2 SYGVKD. The junction had 6 bases not matched to a gene; V was cut back by 6 bases and J by 7 bases. The CDR3 DNA reads TGTGCCATCAGCACAACAGGGGAAAATTCACCCCTCCACTTT. It translates to CAISTTGENSPLHF.

CDR3 nucleotides: TGTGCCAGCGGGAGGCAGGAGTCTGGAAACACCATATATTTT. Residues: CASGRQESGNTIYF. J is TRBJ1-3 and V is TRBV5-8; D call uncertain. CDR3 length: 14 residues. The V end was cut by 7 bases, the J end by 1 base, with 12 bases between. From germline, CDR1 is SGHTS and CDR2 YDEGEE.

The chain links TRBV18 to TRBJ2-7; D remains unclear. The V end lost 1 base, the J end lost 3 bases, and 4 bases lay between the germline ends. The CDR3 extends over 12 amino acids. Looked up from germline, CDR1 is KGHSH and CDR2 is LQKENI. CDR3 bases: TGTGCCAGCTCACCACTTAGCTACGAGCAGTACTTC. This codes for CASSPLSYEQYF.

The CDR3 region is CASSLVADSDTQYF. The CDR3 nucleotides are TGTGCCAGCAGCTTAGTCGCAGACTCGGATACGCAGTATTTT. The rearrangement links TRBV11-1 to TRBJ2-3; D ambiguous. With 1 base removed from V and 6 bases from J, the gap between germline ends came to 11 bases. Per the germline V gene, CDR1 is SGHAT and CDR2 is FQDESV (reference sequence). This CDR3 contains 14 residues.

This clone was picked up one time. The V call is TRBV7-9, the J call TRBJ2-5; 9 bases align to TRBD1. Germline CDR1 reads SEHNR; CDR2 reads FQNEAQ (reference sequence). Trimming at V came to 2 bases and at J to 3 bases, leaving 4 bases not matched to a gene. This CDR3 is 15 amino acids long. The CDR3 loop reads CASSLKTGGEETQYF. The DNA of the CDR3 is TGTGCCAGCAGCTTAAAGACAGGGGGTGAAGAGACCCAGTACTTC.

The chain carries TRBV5-4 and TRBJ2-5; D is possibly TRBD2 (6 bases). Trimming cost V 1 base and J 10 bases, with 17 bases left between them. The CDR3 is made up of 14 amino acids. CDR1 and CDR2 (germline): SGHNT, YYREEE (reference sequence). The CDR3 DNA sequence: TGTGCCAGCAGCTTGTCCGGGGCCCCGGGAGACCAGTACTTC. This sequence encodes CASSLSGAPGDQYF.

The V gene is TRBV4-3, the J gene TRBJ1-4; TRBD1 aligns across 9 bases. The germline CDR1 and CDR2 sequences are LGHNA and YSLEER. Trimming cost V 1 base and J 10 bases; bases outside gene matches: 16. CDR3 length: 18 amino acids. The CDR3 DNA is TGCGCCAGCAGCCAAGCGAGGGGACCGGGACAGGGCTTTGTAAAACTGTTTTTT. Encoded protein: CASSQARGPGQGFVKLFF.

The chain uses TRBV27 and TRBJ2-7, with 11 bases fitting TRBD2. CDR1 and CDR2 from the germline V gene are MNHEY and SMNVEV (reference sequence). Trimming cost V 6 bases and J 7 bases; bases outside gene matches: 5. The CDR3 is 13 residues long. The CDR3 sequence is CASRIAGGQEQYF. The CDR3 DNA reads as TGTGCCAGCAGAATAGCGGGGGGGCAAGAGCAGTACTTC.

CDR3 protein: CASSPEAVITEAFF. Here the CDR3 DNA reads TGTGCCAGCAGCCCGGAGGCAGTCATCACTGAAGCTTTCTTT. This chain joins TRBV9 and TRBJ1-1; D remains unclear. Germline CDR1 is SGDLS and CDR2 is YYNGEE. The CDR3 extends over 14 amino acids. The ends were cut back, 4 bases at V and 4 bases at J, with 14 bases in the middle.

The chain has TRBV7-3 and TRBJ2-1; D is perhaps TRBD2 (5 bases). This CDR3 has 13 amino acids. V gave up 0 bases and J gave up 10 bases, with 10 bases separating them. CDR1 is SGHTA and CDR2 is FQGTGA in the germline V gene. Written as DNA, the CDR3 is TGTGCCAGCAGCTTAACAGGAGGACCCGAGCAGTTCTTC. It codes for CASSLTGGPEQFF.

The chain combines TRBV20-1 with TRBJ2-1; D not certain. This CDR3 has 11 residues. Germline lookup yields CDR1 DFQATT and CDR2 SNEGSKA (reference sequence). V was cut by 4 bases and J by 9 bases, with 10 bases left in between. For the CDR3, the DNA is TGCAGTGCTAATGTGATAGCTGAGCAGTTCTTC. Its translation is CSANVIAEQFF.

This chain uses TRBV2 with TRBJ2-5; D is possibly TRBD1 (5 bases). This CDR3 comprises 13 residues. V lost 3 bases and J lost 6, with 11 bases in between. CDR1 and CDR2 from the germline V gene are SNHLY and FYNNEI. The CDR3 here is CASSEAGSKTQYF. The CDR3 DNA reads TGTGCCAGCAGTGAGGCAGGGTCGAAGACCCAGTACTTC. Together with reference TRBV2 and TRBJ2-5, the CDR3 gives the full variable domain: EPEVTQTPSHQVTQMGQEVILRCVPISNHLYFYWYRQILGQKVEFLVSFYNNEISEKSEIFDDQFSVERPDGSNFTLKIRSTKLEDSAMYFCASSEAGSKTQYFGPGTRLLVL.

Notes on this clone: At one end the junction does not follow the germline gene, possibly because of a read error. The chain couples TRBV19 to TRBJ1-2; D is possibly TRBD1 (5 bases). The CDR3 is 15 amino acids. Germline V gene sequence: CDR1 LNHDA, CDR2 SQIVND (reference sequence). The DNA of the CDR3 is TGTGCCAGTAGTATTCTGGTAGGGGATAACAATGGCTACACCTTC. Protein product: CASSILVGDNNGYTF.

The V gene is TRBV6-1, the J gene TRBJ2-1, with 8 bases that match TRBD2. V trimming: 2 bases; J trimming: 2 bases; junction bases outside the gene matches: 2. Germline V gene sequence: CDR1 MNHNS, CDR2 SASEGT. There are 15 residues in the CDR3. The CDR3 is CASSENSGTYNEQFF. CDR3 DNA sequence: TGTGCCAGCAGTGAAAATAGCGGGACCTACAATGAGCAGTTCTTC.

This sequence joins TRBV15 and TRBJ2-3, with a possible D match to TRBD2 (7 bases). CDR3 length: 16 amino acids. Trimming stripped 0 bases from V and 4 bases from J, with 14 bases between. Germline V gene lookup returns CDR1 LNHNV and CDR2 YYDKDF (reference sequence). The DNA for the CDR3 is TGTGCCACCAGCAGAGAGGCGGGGGCCGGCGCAGATACGCAGTATTTT. Its translation: CATSREAGAGADTQYF. The variable domain in full, with the rest retrieved from reference TRBV15 and TRBJ2-3, is DAMVIQNPRYQVTQFGKPVTLSCSQTLNHNVMYWYQQKSSQAPKLLFHYYDKDFNNEADTPDNFQSRRPNTSFCFLDIRSPGLGDTAMYLCATSREAGAGADTQYFGPGTRLTVL.

The V and J genes are TRBV28 and TRBJ1-3; D is perhaps TRBD1 (5 bases). Germline assignment: CDR1 MDHEN and CDR2 SYDVKM. The V gene lost 3 bases and the J gene lost 3 bases, with 9 bases spanning the gap. The CDR3 is 14 residues long. This CDR3 is CASSFGGSGNTIYF. The DNA for the CDR3 is TGTGCCAGCAGTTTCGGGGGTAGTGGAAACACCATATATTTT.

The rearrangement uses TRBV4-1 and TRBJ2-7; a possible D gene is TRBD1 (6 bases). Germline lookup yields CDR1 MGHRA and CDR2 YSYEKL. There are 14 residues in the CDR3. V was cut by 0 bases and J by 6 bases, with 12 bases left in between. The CDR3 protein is CASSQESGVLEQYF. As DNA, the CDR3 is TGCGCCAGCAGCCAAGAGTCAGGGGTTCTCGAGCAGTACTTC.

V and J are TRBV7-6 and TRBJ2-5; 10 bases match TRBD2. The CDR3 totals 16 residues. Per the germline V gene, CDR1 is SGHVS and CDR2 is FNYEAQ. Unmatched junction bases numbered 5, after V lost 4 bases and J lost 0 bases. CDR3 residues: CASSSQAGGYQETQYF. The CDR3 nucleotides read TGTGCCAGCAGCTCTCAAGCGGGAGGGTACCAAGAGACCCAGTACTTC.